This record covers a single T cell receptor (beta chain). What antigen it recognizes has not been identified. No qualities accompany the bases; no much larger clone lies one base away. The immunoSEQ Assay, a bias-controlled multiplex PCR, was used to amplify TCRbeta CDR3 regions from genomic DNA. The study's own analysis went as follows. The number of nucleated cells in each sample was estimated from the amplification of reference gene primers within the assay. To quantify the absolute abundance of each unique TCRbeta CDR3 rearrangement, sequence reads were collapsed and filtered. Productive Simpson clonality was computed per sample as the square root of Simpson's diversity index over productive rearrangements. TCRdb took over this immuneACCESS table, retaining in-frame rearrangements with V and J assigned. Such tables are incomplete; in checked studies, under half of the missing clones stem from an unresolved V gene, and the remainder is unexplained. That table furnishes V, J and clone size, whereas the DNA furnished D and trimming. Here the sample has about 100,000 clones; more than 70% occur a single time. Jointly, the top ten make up around 13% of the sample.

Collaborating institutions collected whole blood in K2EDTA tubes following their own protocols. For TCRbeta analysis, collaborator samples were shipped as frozen whole blood, as isolated PBMCs, or as DNA extracted from either sample type. These data come from a study of blood T cell repertoires in COVID-19 (dated by TCRdb to 2020 to 2021). The study in broad terms: Samples from collaborators originated in the United States, Italy and Spain and spanned both the acute and convalescent phases of COVID-19. The prospective study material was composed of cDNA or gDNA derived from T cells, B-cell-depleted T cells, or PBMCs. Deeply sampled blood TCRbeta repertoires from subjects exposed to, actively infected with, or recovered from COVID-19 were included in the dataset. A freely available public database, intended as a resource for researchers studying the immune response to SARS-CoV-2, is where the repertoires were released. Samples came from the ongoing ImmuneRACE study (first 160 participants) plus 1,254 subjects from 6 global collaborators. A de-identified subject ID, COVID-19 status, age in years and sex were almost always included in the sample metadata. Where HLA class I and class II types were available, the types were taken from metadata supplied by the sample provider, not from assay-based typing.

Study-wide findings and limitations: How much clinical and demographic metadata was included differed by source and by participant, and the metadata was provided uncurated.

The cysteine opens and the phenylalanine closes a CDR3 of 16 amino acids. The CDR3 DNA has 48 bases and is translated from base 1. CDR1 is given as LGHDT and CDR2 as YNNKEL, both from the germline V gene (reference sequence). Trimmed from V: 4 bases; trimmed from J: 5 bases; junction bases lacking a gene match: 13. Sequenced: peripheral blood. This receptor chain uses TRBV3-1 (or the pseudogene TRBV3-2) and TRBJ2-7; 8 bases in between match TRBD1. This clonotype was obtained from a human donor in a cohort sampled during active COVID-19. The CDR3 protein sequence reads: CASSPLRGQVIHEQYF. The DNA is as follows: TGTGCCAGCAGCCCCCTGCGGGGACAGGTAATACACGAGCAGTACTTC.